This passage covers 18 T cell receptor beta chains from one sample sequenced in a study of cytomegalovirus exposure and HLA in healthy donors. This PCR relied on a set of 60 Vbeta primers and 13 Jbeta primers. Produced via immunoSEQ multiplex PCR; TCRdb's table is partial and in-frame only. Counted here are about 89,000 clones, 75% to 80% occurring once; the ten biggest clones make up around 3.4%. Material: PBMCs. These receptors were taken from a man aged 25-45 years in good health and CMV-seronegative.

This chain connects TRBV7-6 to TRBJ2-7; D is perhaps TRBD1 (5 bases). The CDR3 has 14 amino acids. Germline-derived CDR1 and CDR2 are SGHVS and FNYEAQ. V was clipped by 3 bases and J by 6 bases, with 15 bases between them. The CDR3 region has the DNA TGTGCCAGCAGCTTTTCAGGGAACTTACGCGAGCAGTACTTC. Protein product: CASSFSGNLREQYF.

The rearrangement uses TRBV7-9 and TRBJ2-7; 10 nucleotides line up with TRBD2. Per germline, CDR1 SEHNR and CDR2 FQNEAQ (reference sequence). With V trimmed by 1 base and J by 2 bases, 14 bases remained unmatched. The CDR3 is 19 residues long. For the CDR3, the DNA is TGTGCCAGCAGCTTAGAAGGTCTAGCGGGAGCCCCATTGCCCTACGAGCAGTACTTC. Translation gives CASSLEGLAGAPLPYEQYF.

The rearrangement uses TRBV5-1 and TRBJ1-3; D not resolved. CDR1 is SGHRS and CDR2 is YFSETQ in the germline V gene. This CDR3 comprises 14 residues. Trimming removed 3 bases at V and 0 bases at J, with 7 bases between. CDR3 nucleotide sequence: TGCGCCAGCAGCTCAGGCGACTCTGGAAACACCATATATTTT. It yields the protein CASSSGDSGNTIYF.

This clone was picked up one time. This chain uses TRBV5-1 with TRBJ2-3, with 10 bases lining up with TRBD2. The CDR3 contains 18 residues. Losses at the gene ends were 0 bases for V and 0 bases for J; bases not matched to a gene: 7. CDR1 and CDR2 (germline): SGHRS, YFSETQ. Here the CDR3 reads CASSLGPSGSFSTDTQYF. CDR3 in DNA: TGCGCCAGCAGCTTGGGTCCTAGCGGGAGTTTTAGCACAGATACGCAGTATTTT.

CDR3 sequence: CASSSGQTNEKLFF. The DNA for the CDR3 is TGTGCCAGCAGCTCGGGACAGACTAATGAAAAACTGTTTTTT. This chain links TRBV5-4 with TRBJ1-4; 7 nucleotides align to TRBD1. Germline lookup yields CDR1 SGHNT and CDR2 YYREEE (reference sequence). J gave up 2 bases and V 3 bases, and 1 base lay outside the gene matches. This CDR3 contains 14 residues.

The rearrangement links TRBV6-1 to TRBJ2-3; a possible D gene is TRBD2 (6 bases). CDR3 length: 14 amino acids. Trimming left V 1 base short and J 4 bases short, with 9 bases between. Germline-derived CDR1 and CDR2 are MNHNS and SASEGT. CDR3 sequence: CASSEGLAADTQYF. DNA for the CDR3: TGTGCCAGCAGTGAAGGGTTAGCGGCAGATACGCAGTATTTT.

The V and J genes are TRBV6-5 and TRBJ2-7; 8 bases are shared with TRBD1. The CDR3 runs 15 residues. The germline CDR1 and CDR2 sequences are MNHEY and SVGAGI. V was pared by 2 bases and J by 5 bases, with 8 bases of the junction left unmatched. This CDR3 reads CASSYKTDRVDEQYF. The DNA of the CDR3 is TGTGCCAGCAGTTACAAAACGGACAGGGTTGACGAGCAGTACTTC.

V gene TRBV18 combines with J gene TRBJ1-1; D is unclear. CDR3 length equals 15 residues. V gave up 5 bases and J gave up 5 bases, with 18 bases separating them. In germline, CDR1 is KGHSH, CDR2 LQKENI. CDR3 bases: TGTGCCAGCTCAAGGAACCGGCCCCCAGGTACTGAAGCTTTCTTT. Translated, it gives CASSRNRPPGTEAFF.

V is TRBV28 and J is TRBJ1-6; 8 bases match TRBD1. J lost 10 bases, V lost 4 bases, and 6 bases had no gene match. The CDR3 runs to 14 residues. Germline-derived CDR1 and CDR2 are MDHEN and SYDVKM. The CDR3 DNA follows: TGTGCCAGCAGTTCGGGGACAGGAAAATCACCCCTCCACTTT. Protein sequence: CASSSGTGKSPLHF.

The V and J genes are TRBV2 and TRBJ1-4; 11 positions agree with TRBD1. V lost 4 bases, J lost 6 bases, and 4 bases stayed unmatched. Germline V CDR1 and CDR2: SNHLY, FYNNEI. The CDR3 spans 15 residues. The CDR3 protein is CASSGRTGGYEKLFF. Here the CDR3 DNA reads TGTGCCAGCAGTGGCCGGACAGGGGGCTATGAAAAACTGTTTTTT.

Comments on this clone: The same CDR3 is also encoded by other DNA sequences in this sample. The V gene is TRBV9, the J gene TRBJ2-7; D unclear. Germline CDR1 reads SGDLS; CDR2 reads YYNGEE. Deletions cut 0 bases from V and 0 bases from J, with 7 bases between. The CDR3 runs to 14 residues. The CDR3 protein is CASSVVPSSYEQYF. CDR3 nucleotide sequence: TGTGCCAGCAGCGTAGTTCCTAGCTCCTACGAGCAGTACTTC.

The chain joins TRBV5-5 to TRBJ1-4; 9 nucleotides line up with TRBD1. Germline assignment: CDR1 SGHKS and CDR2 YYEKEE (reference sequence). Unmatched junction bases numbered 7, after V lost 2 bases and J lost 8 bases. The CDR3 has 15 residues. This CDR3 is CASSFKQGAREKLFF. CDR3 DNA: TGTGCCAGCAGCTTTAAACAGGGGGCTCGGGAAAAACTGTTTTTT.

The sample holds many counts of this clone. The rearrangement joins TRBV6-1 to TRBJ2-1; TRBD2 aligns across 9 bases. Unmatched junction bases numbered 3, after V lost 3 bases and J lost 3 bases. This CDR3 comprises 15 residues. Germline V gives CDR1 MNHNS, CDR2 SASEGT. DNA of the CDR3: TGTGCCAGCAGTGAGACTAGCGGAGACTACAATGAGCAGTTCTTC. Translated, it gives CASSETSGDYNEQFF.

The chain has TRBV5-4 and TRBJ2-7; maybe TRBD1 (5 bases). With 4 bases removed from V and 0 bases from J, the gap between germline ends came to 11 bases. Looked up from germline, CDR1 is SGHNT and CDR2 is YYREEE (reference sequence). The CDR3 covers 14 residues. Written as DNA, the CDR3 is TGTGCCAGCAGCATGGACATGTACTCCTACGAGCAGTACTTC. Protein: CASSMDMYSYEQYF.

This clone showed up just a few times. V is TRBV9 and J is TRBJ2-1, with TRBD2 as a possible D gene (5 bases). V was pared by 0 bases and J by 4 bases, with 14 bases between. The CDR3 runs to 16 residues. CDR1 and CDR2 from the germline V gene are SGDLS and YYNGEE. The chain's CDR3 is CASSVGVNEGYNEQFF. DNA for the CDR3: TGTGCCAGCAGCGTAGGGGTCAATGAGGGATACAATGAGCAGTTCTTC.

This clone was counted a few times. This CDR3 is CASSWAGNSYQETQYF. The CDR3 DNA reads TGCGCCAGCAGCTGGGCCGGAAACTCGTACCAAGAGACCCAGTACTTC. This chain connects TRBV5-1 to TRBJ2-5; D unclear. V lost 3 bases to trimming and J lost 0 bases, with 15 bases between them. The CDR3 spans 16 residues. CDR1 SGHRS and CDR2 YFSETQ come from the germline V gene.

The rearrangement links TRBV28 to TRBJ1-2; 7 bases are shared with TRBD1. The CDR3 contains 13 residues. V gave up 3 bases and J gave up 7 bases; unmatched junction bases: 5. CDR1 MDHEN and CDR2 SYDVKM come from the germline V gene. In nucleotides, the CDR3 is TGTGCCAGCAGTTTCGGACAGGCAGCTGGCTACACCTTC. Translated, it gives CASSFGQAAGYTF.

V gene TRBV27 combines with J gene TRBJ2-1; TRBD2 aligns across 13 bases. CDR1 and CDR2 (germline): MNHEY, SMNVEV (reference sequence). V trimming: 3 bases; J trimming: 7 bases; junction bases outside the gene matches: 6. The CDR3 contains 16 residues. CDR3 in amino acids: CASSFRTSGSGNEQFF. In DNA, the CDR3 is TGTGCCAGCAGTTTCCGGACTAGCGGGAGCGGAAATGAGCAGTTCTTC.